One and the same sample provided the 30 T cell receptor beta chains below, sequenced in a study of cytomegalovirus exposure and HLA in healthy donors (dated by TCRdb to about 2017). Receptor amplification or capture employed the immunoSEQ multiplex PCR assay. TCRdb mirrors the immuneACCESS table, restricted to in-frame sequences. Some clones are absent from its copies; in checked studies, under half trace to an unresolved V gene, and the reason for the others is unknown. This sample holds 220,000 or so clones; over 70% were observed only once. 11% to 15% of the sample is in the top ten clones. Material: PBMCs. These receptors came from a woman in her 30s in good health and CMV-seropositive.

This chain links TRBV25-1 with TRBJ1-2; unclear D gene. Germline V gene lookup returns CDR1 MGHDK and CDR2 SYGVNS. Trimming stripped 2 bases from V and 6 bases from J, with 10 bases between. There are 13 residues in the CDR3. The CDR3 here is CASSETRHDGYTF. Written as DNA, the CDR3 is TGTGCCAGCAGTGAAACCAGACACGATGGCTACACCTTC.

This chain links TRBV2 with TRBJ2-1; weak D call: TRBD2 (5 bases). Trimming removed 7 bases at V and 9 bases at J, with 16 bases between. Germline V CDR1 and CDR2: SNHLY, FYNNEI. The CDR3 extends over 13 amino acids. The CDR3 DNA reads as TGTGCCAGCACTTCCGCTAGCTTGAGTGAGCAGTTCTTC. It specifies CASTSASLSEQFF.

The chain carries TRBV6-5 and TRBJ2-7; 8 nucleotides match TRBD1. Germline CDR1 MNHEY, CDR2 SVGAGI. J lost 3 bases, V lost 2 bases, and 3 bases had no gene match. This CDR3 contains 14 residues. CDR3 region: CASSYDRGLYEQYF. The CDR3 DNA follows: TGTGCCAGCAGTTACGACAGGGGCCTCTACGAGCAGTACTTC.

The J gene is TRBJ1-1, the V gene TRBV7-2, with D possibly being TRBD1 (5 bases). This CDR3 is 13 amino acids long. In germline, CDR1 is SGHTA, CDR2 FQGNSA. Deletions cut 5 bases from V and 5 bases from J, with 12 bases between. CDR3 sequence: CASSLSGGTEAFF. The CDR3, as DNA: TGTGCCAGCAGCCTAAGTGGGGGTACTGAAGCTTTCTTT.

V usage is TRBV15 and J usage is TRBJ1-5, with D tentatively TRBD1 (5 bases). This CDR3 contains 14 residues. Germline CDR1 and CDR2: LNHNV and YYDKDF (reference sequence). Deletions cut 3 bases from V and 6 bases from J, with 12 bases between. The CDR3 DNA reads TGTGCCACCAGCAGGGGGGGATCCCTTCAGCCCCAGCATTTT. It codes for CATSRGGSLQPQHF.

This rearrangement joins TRBV28 to TRBJ2-1, with 7 nucleotides matching TRBD2. The CDR3 has 15 amino acids. CDR1 is MDHEN and CDR2 is SYDVKM in the germline V gene. V lost 6 bases to trimming and J lost 1 base; unmatched junction nucleotides: 6. CDR3 nucleotide sequence: TGTGCCAGCAGCAGAGCGGGATTATCCTACAATGAGCAGTTCTTC. This sequence encodes CASSRAGLSYNEQFF.

V and J are TRBV10-3 and TRBJ1-4; D is ambiguous. This CDR3 region has 13 residues. Germline loops: CDR1 ENHRY, CDR2 SYGVKD. Trimming shortened V by 3 bases and J by 6 bases, and 8 bases separated the two germline ends. CDR3 DNA: TGTGCCATCAGTGAAAGGCCCGATGAAAAACTGTTTTTT. It codes for CAISERPDEKLFF.

The genes are TRBV7-6 and TRBJ2-2, with D uncertain. Germline V gene data show CDR1 as SGHVS and CDR2 as FNYEAQ. Trimming left V 5 bases short and J 1 base short, with 5 bases between. The CDR3 length is 13 residues. CDR3 protein: CASSTQNTGELFF. CDR3 nucleotide sequence: TGTGCCAGCAGCACCCAGAACACCGGGGAGCTGTTTTTT.

This clone was recorded at least ten times. This sequence joins TRBV27 and TRBJ2-7; no firm D call. The CDR3 contains 10 residues. Trimming cost V 10 bases and J 5 bases, with 9 bases left between them. In germline, CDR1 is MNHEY, CDR2 SMNVEV (reference sequence). CDR3 nucleotide sequence: TGTGCCACCATTGGGGACGAGCAGTACTTC. Its translation: CATIGDEQYF.

This chain links TRBV28 with TRBJ1-2; D gene unclear. CDR1 and CDR2 from the germline V gene are MDHEN and SYDVKM. This CDR3 has 15 amino acids. V was trimmed by 4 bases and J by 4 bases, leaving 16 bases between them. The CDR3 region has the DNA TGTGCCAGCAGTTCCAACCGTTGGGGTTCCTATGGCTACACCTTC. It codes for CASSSNRWGSYGYTF.

This chain uses TRBV6-5 with TRBJ2-1; D is ambiguous. Trimming shortened V by 5 bases and J by 12 bases, and 20 bases separated the two germline ends. The CDR3 length is 14 residues. Germline V gene sequence: CDR1 MNHEY, CDR2 SVGAGI. The CDR3 nucleotides read TGTGCCAGCAGTGAACGACCAACAATGAGCTCGCAGTTCTTC. Translation: CASSERPTMSSQFF.

This clone was detected only a few times. This chain connects TRBV7-9 to TRBJ1-3; D uncertain. Trimming left V 5 bases short and J 0 bases short, with 11 bases between. The CDR3 extends over 15 amino acids. Germline V gene data show CDR1 as SEHNR and CDR2 as FQNEAQ (reference sequence). CDR3 loop: CASSTKGNSGNTIYF. In DNA form, the CDR3 reads TGTGCCAGCAGCACCAAAGGCAACTCTGGAAACACCATATATTTT.

This chain joins TRBV7-3 and TRBJ2-3, with 7 bases fitting TRBD2. The CDR3 sequence is 16 residues long. V dropped 1 base and J dropped 1; count of bases not matched to a gene: 5. Germline V gene sequence: CDR1 SGHTA, CDR2 FQGTGA. The CDR3 DNA reads TGTGCCAGCAGCTTAAATCCTAGCGGTGGCACAGATACGCAGTATTTT. Translated: CASSLNPSGGTDTQYF.

The rearrangement joins TRBV9 to TRBJ2-7; D is unresolved. The CDR3 spans 14 residues. Per the germline V gene, CDR1 is SGDLS and CDR2 is YYNGEE. V was pared by 0 bases and J by 3 bases, with 10 bases between. This CDR3 is CASSVGAKYYEQYF. The CDR3 coding sequence is TGTGCCAGCAGCGTAGGAGCTAAATACTACGAGCAGTACTTC.

The chain uses TRBV25-1 and TRBJ2-5; 12 bases agree with TRBD2. V trimming: 3 bases; J trimming: 2 bases; junction bases outside the gene matches: 4. Germline loops: CDR1 MGHDK, CDR2 SYGVNS. The CDR3 totals 16 residues. CDR3 sequence reads: CASSDRLAGAQETQYF. The CDR3 bases are TGTGCCAGCAGTGATAGACTAGCGGGAGCTCAAGAGACCCAGTACTTC. Full variable domain (rest looked up from reference TRBV25-1 and TRBJ2-5): EADIYQTPRYLVIGTGKKITLECSQTMGHDKMYWYQQDPGMELHLIHYSYGVNSTEKGDLSSESTVSRIRTEHFPLTLESARPSHTSQYLCASSDRLAGAQETQYFGPGTRLLVL.

The chain recombines TRBV13 with TRBJ2-7; a possible D gene is TRBD1 (5 bases). The CDR3 runs 14 residues. Trimming pared 5 bases from V and 3 bases from J, leaving 14 bases between. The germline CDR1 and CDR2 sequences are PRHDT and FYEKMQ (reference sequence). CDR3 residues: CASSPGQTDYEQYF. CDR3 DNA sequence: TGTGCCAGCAGCCCAGGACAAACAGACTACGAGCAGTACTTC.

The genes are TRBV6-5 and TRBJ2-7; D may be TRBD1 (6 bases). The CDR3 is 14 residues long. Germline lookup yields CDR1 MNHEY and CDR2 SVGAGI. Trimming removed 6 bases at V and 5 bases at J, with 17 bases between. CDR3 bases: TGTGCCAGCAGACGCGACAGAGACAGGCACGAGCAGTACTTC. Translated: CASRRDRDRHEQYF.

This chain links TRBV15 with TRBJ2-2, with D tentatively TRBD2 (5 bases). The CDR3 is 15 residues long. V lost 1 base and J lost 5, with 11 bases in between. Germline CDR1 LNHNV, CDR2 YYDKDF (reference sequence). This CDR3 is CATSRVFPGTGELFF. The CDR3 region has the DNA TGTGCCACCAGCAGAGTATTTCCGGGGACCGGGGAGCTGTTTTTT.

The chain uses TRBV5-1 and TRBJ1-2; perhaps TRBD1 as D (6 bases). Looked up from germline, CDR1 is SGHRS and CDR2 is YFSETQ. This CDR3 comprises 15 residues. V lost 4 bases and J 5 bases, leaving 18 bases between the germline ends. The CDR3 DNA is TGCGCCAGCAGCCCGGACAGCTCTAGTATGTATGGCTACACCTTC. Translation: CASSPDSSSMYGYTF. Looking up the rest from reference TRBV5-1 and TRBJ1-2 gives the full variable domain: KAGVTQTPRYLIKTRGQQVTLSCSPISGHRSVSWYQQTPGQGLQFLFEYFSETQRNKGNFPGRFSGRQFSNSRSEMNVSTLELGDSALYLCASSPDSSSMYGYTFGSGTRLTVV.

V and J are TRBV29-1 and TRBJ2-1; 7 nucleotides match TRBD2. V was pared by 5 bases and J by 2 bases, with 9 bases of the junction left unmatched. Germline CDR1 and CDR2: SQVTM and ANQGSEA. The CDR3 has 15 amino acids. CDR3 DNA sequence: TGCAGCGTTCAACCCTCCGGGAGGACCTACAATGAGCAGTTCTTC. It translates to CSVQPSGRTYNEQFF.

This clone came up a few times. The chain is built from TRBV18 and TRBJ2-7; no clear D gene. The CDR3 totals 14 residues. Germline V lookup: CDR1 KGHSH, CDR2 LQKENI. Trimming shortened V by 3 bases and J by 2 bases, and 11 bases separated the two germline ends. The CDR3 protein is CASSPGQETYEQYF. The CDR3 nucleotides are TGTGCCAGCTCACCCGGGCAAGAAACCTACGAGCAGTACTTC.

The CDR3: CASSFGRGGGFYEQYF. In DNA form, the CDR3 reads TGTGCCAGCAGTTTCGGGAGGGGAGGGGGCTTCTACGAGCAGTACTTC. The rearrangement uses TRBV28 and TRBJ2-7, with D possibly matching TRBD2 (8 bases). CDR3 length: 16 amino acids. CDR1 is MDHEN and CDR2 is SYDVKM in the germline V gene. V was shortened by 3 bases and J by 3 bases, with 18 bases between the two germline ends. Drawing the rest from reference TRBV28 and TRBJ2-7, the complete variable domain is DVKVTQSSRYLVKRTGEKVFLECVQDMDHENMFWYRQDPGLGLRLIYFSYDVKMKEKGDIPEGYSVSREKKERFSLILESASTNQTSMYLCASSFGRGGGFYEQYFGPGTRLTVT.

This clone was observed a handful of times. The chain employs TRBV11-2 and TRBJ1-1; unclear D gene. Germline V gives CDR1 SGHAT, CDR2 FQNNGV. This CDR3 comprises 15 residues. With 5 bases removed from V and 6 bases from J, the gap between germline ends came to 19 bases. The CDR3 here is CASSPVRGIAAEAFF. The CDR3 DNA reads as TGTGCCAGCAGCCCAGTACGGGGAATTGCGGCTGAAGCTTTCTTT.

V is TRBV19 and J is TRBJ1-1; no definite D call. Germline CDR1 and CDR2: LNHDA and SQIVND (reference sequence). The V and J ends lost 3 bases and 0 bases respectively, with 8 bases between them. The CDR3 totals 14 residues. For the CDR3, the DNA is TGTGCCAGTAGTATCACCCTCATGAACACTGAAGCTTTCTTT. Amino acids: CASSITLMNTEAFF.

This clone was detected once. The chain links TRBV14 to TRBJ2-3; D gene ambiguous. The CDR3 loop spans 15 amino acids. Germline V gene sequence: CDR1 SGHDN, CDR2 FVKESK. Trimming took 1 base from V and 2 from J, leaving 10 bases between them. The CDR3 DNA is TGTGCCAGCAGCCAAGGGAAGATCGTCACAGATACGCAGTATTTT. The encoded protein is CASSQGKIVTDTQYF. Drawing the rest from reference TRBV14 and TRBJ2-3, the complete variable domain is EAGVTQFPSHSVIEKGQTVTLRCDPISGHDNLYWYRRVMGKEIKFLLHFVKESKQDESGMPNNRFLAERTGGTYSTLKVQPAELEDSGVYFCASSQGKIVTDTQYFGPGTRLTVL.

V gene TRBV15 combines with J gene TRBJ2-3; no clear D. V shed 4 bases and J shed 5 bases, with 10 bases lying between them. The germline CDR1 and CDR2 sequences are LNHNV and YYDKDF (reference sequence). CDR3 size: 13 residues. The CDR3 coding sequence is TGTGCCACCAGCATTCCTCACCGAGATACGCAGTATTTT. It codes for CATSIPHRDTQYF.

This clone was observed a few times. The chain uses TRBV12-5 and TRBJ1-1; no clear D. CDR1 and CDR2 from the germline V gene are LGHNT and FRNRAP. Trimming cost V 1 base and J 5 bases, with 11 bases left between them. The CDR3 totals 14 residues. The CDR3 protein is CASGLGSGLTEAFF. CDR3 nucleotide sequence: TGTGCTAGTGGTTTGGGGTCGGGGTTGACTGAAGCTTTCTTT.

The chain carries TRBV19 and TRBJ1-4; 9 nucleotides line up with TRBD1. V lost 3 bases and J lost 5; bases outside the gene matches: 4. Germline CDR1 reads LNHDA; CDR2 reads SQIVND (reference sequence). This CDR3 contains 15 residues. The CDR3 here is CASSMIGQGNEKLFF. Here the CDR3 DNA reads TGTGCCAGTAGTATGATTGGACAGGGGAATGAAAAACTGTTTTTT. The full variable domain, in which reference TRBV19 and TRBJ1-4 provide the parts outside the CDR3, is DGGITQSPKYLFRKEGQNVTLSCEQNLNHDAMYWYRQDPGQGLRLIYYSQIVNDFQKGDIAEGYSVSREKKESFPLTVTSAQKNPTAFYLCASSMIGQGNEKLFFGSGTQLSVL.

For the CDR3, the DNA is TGTGCCTGGAGTGCTGGAGGGGAGACTGAAGCTTTCTTT. Translation gives CAWSAGGETEAFF. The rearrangement uses TRBV30 and TRBJ1-1; tentative D call: TRBD1 (5 bases). CDR3 length: 13 amino acids. Germline V gene lookup returns CDR1 GTSNPN and CDR2 SVGIG (reference sequence). With 1 base removed from V and 5 bases from J, the gap between germline ends came to 11 bases.

This chain uses TRBV25-1 with TRBJ1-1, with D uncertain. V was shortened by 1 base and J by 0 bases, with 6 bases between the two germline ends. CDR1 is MGHDK and CDR2 is SYGVNS in the germline V gene. This CDR3 spans 14 amino acids. The CDR3 loop reads CASSESGVNTEAFF. CDR3 in DNA: TGTGCCAGCAGTGAATCGGGCGTGAACACTGAAGCTTTCTTT.